Below are 17 T cell receptor beta chains sequenced from a single sample in a study of CXCR3-negative and CXCR3-positive naive CD8 T cells. The antigens for these receptors are not known. Study observations and caveats: Naive CXCR3-positive cells had TRB CDR3s more hydrophobic than those of CXCR3-negative naive cells.

Through 5' RACE with UMI labels, the TRB cDNA libraries were prepared. With the 5' RACE reads reprocessed, TCRdb shows one record per CDR3 protein and no DNA. The table lists about 5,700 distinct CDR3 sequences. Specimen: naive CXCR3+ CD8+ T cells from blood. Specified subset: CD45RO-CCR7+CD27+CD95- naive CD8+ T cells expressing CXCR3 (TNR3+). The receptors were gathered from a human donor in good health. Some clones in this sample may be carry-over from other donors' samples.

The genes are TRBV7-2 and TRBJ2-7; TCRdb names TRBD1, which stays unverified in the absence of DNA. The CDR3 runs 13 residues. Per the germline V gene, CDR1 is SGHTA and CDR2 is FQGNSA. The CDR3 sequence: CASSLARGQEQYF.

This clonotype ranks as medium-sized in terms of frequency. CDR3 amino acids: CASSGDYHPYEQYF. This chain connects TRBV2 to TRBJ2-7; TCRdb's D gene call, TRBD2, goes unchecked for lack of DNA. Looked up from germline, CDR1 is SNHLY and CDR2 is FYNNEI. The CDR3 totals 14 residues.

This clonotype is medium-sized by frequency. V usage is TRBV7-6 and J usage is TRBJ2-7; no DNA is available, so the TRBD1 call from TCRdb remains unchecked. There are 16 residues in the CDR3. Germline CDR1 and CDR2: SGHVS and FNYEAQ. CDR3 in amino acids: CASSLGSGPPLNEQYF.

V and J are TRBV6-2 or TRBV6-3 and TRBJ1-1. There are 12 residues in the CDR3. Germline CDR1 and CDR2: MNHEY and SVGEGT. The CDR3 protein is CASSYTDTEAFF.

This clonotype is classed as medium-sized by frequency. The J gene is TRBJ2-1, the V gene TRBV29-1. The CDR3 runs to 14 residues. CDR1 and CDR2 from the germline V gene are SQVTM and ANQGSEA. CDR3 sequence reads: CSVDSGVANNEQFF.

The chain carries TRBV7-9 and TRBJ2-7; TCRdb proposes TRBD1, but this gene call is untestable without DNA. This CDR3 has 13 amino acids. From germline, CDR1 is SEHNR and CDR2 FQNEAQ (reference sequence). The CDR3 here is CASSGTPSYEQYF.

By frequency, this clonotype registers medium-sized. V gene TRBV7-8 combines with J gene TRBJ1-1. The CDR3 is 14 amino acids. Germline CDR1 SGHVS, CDR2 FQNEAQ. The CDR3 reads CASSFFMANTEAFF. Using reference TRBV7-8 and TRBJ1-1 for the parts outside the CDR3, the full variable domain is GAGVSQSPRYKVAKRGQDVALRCDPISGHVSLFWYQQALGQGPEFLTYFQNEAQLDKSGLPSDRFFAERPEGSVSTLKIQRTQQEDSAVYLCASSFFMANTEAFFGQGTRLTVV.

This clonotype shows up as medium-sized (0.01 to 0.1%) by frequency. The chain has TRBV29-1 and TRBJ2-1; no DNA is available, so the TRBD2 call from TCRdb remains unchecked. Germline V gene sequence: CDR1 SQVTM, CDR2 ANQGSEA. The length of the CDR3 is 16 residues. The CDR3 spells CSVAAAVAGSINEQFF.

In terms of frequency, this clonotype is medium-sized (0.01 to 0.1%). This sequence joins TRBV29-1 and TRBJ1-2; the TCRdb D gene call, TRBD1, has no DNA to confirm it. CDR1 and CDR2 (germline): SQVTM, ANQGSEA. The CDR3 runs 12 residues. CDR3 in amino acids: CSVPLKSFGYTF.

The chain links TRBV19 to TRBJ2-1. This CDR3 has 16 residues. Germline CDR1 is LNHDA and CDR2 is SQIVND (reference sequence). The CDR3 sequence: CASSIWVISSYNEQFF.

The genes are TRBV4-1 and TRBJ2-1; TCRdb's assignment of TRBD1 cannot be checked, as there is no DNA. The CDR3 runs 13 residues. The germline V gene encodes CDR1 MGHRA and CDR2 YSYEKL. CDR3 sequence reads: CASSQDPPDEQFF.

According to its frequency, this clonotype is medium-sized. The chain has TRBV5-5 and TRBJ1-5; TCRdb names TRBD1, which stays unverified in the absence of DNA. The CDR3 length is 18 residues. Germline CDR1 is SGHKS and CDR2 is YYEKEE (reference sequence). The CDR3 spells CASSLHIRTGDSNQPQHF.

This clonotype is called medium-sized based on its frequency. V usage is TRBV7-8 and J usage is TRBJ2-1; TCRdb lists TRBD1, though no DNA is available to test this call. From germline, CDR1 is SGHVS and CDR2 FQNEAQ. This CDR3 is built from 12 residues. CDR3 residues: CGGYRGGNEQFF.

The rearrangement links TRBV20-1 to TRBJ2-7; without DNA, the TCRdb call of TRBD2 cannot be checked. The CDR3 consists of 21 residues. Germline V gene sequence: CDR1 DFQATT, CDR2 SNEGSKA (reference sequence). The CDR3: CSARALGDQPSGETKSYEQYF.

The V gene is TRBV15, the J gene TRBJ1-1. Per the germline V gene, CDR1 is LNHNV and CDR2 is YYDKDF (reference sequence). The CDR3 consists of 14 residues. The CDR3: CATSSELMNTEAFF.

Judged by frequency, this clonotype is medium-sized. This rearrangement joins TRBV6-2 or TRBV6-3 to TRBJ2-1; TCRdb picks TRBD2, but there is no DNA to check that call. The germline V gene encodes CDR1 MNHEY and CDR2 SVGEGT. The CDR3 runs to 13 residues. The CDR3 sequence: CASSETRGGEQFF.

Measured by frequency, this clonotype is medium-sized. This chain links TRBV12-3 or TRBV12-4 with TRBJ1-1; the TCRdb D gene call, TRBD1, has no DNA to confirm it. CDR3 size: 14 residues. CDR3 protein: CASSFGTANTEAFF.